Listed below are T cell receptor beta chains from one sample, sequenced in a study of blood T cell repertoires in COVID-19. The assay was immunoSEQ multiplex PCR, and TCRdb's table has in-frame clones only and misses some. The sample lists roughly 140,000 clones, over 75% occurring once. The sample consisted of peripheral blood. The receptor set was obtained from a middle-aged woman with acute or convalescent COVID-19. Both conserved end residues are part of each CDR3. The order of the fields is D gene, J gene, clone size, V gene, CDR3 protein, CDR3 DNA. The D gene is left open where the match is weak. The size of a clone is reported for some rows only, either as once, few or many, or as a class for expanded clones.

d_call: NA
j_call: TRBJ1-1
clone_size: NA
v_call: TRBV6-5
cdr3_aa: CASSYFGDEAFF
cdr3_nt: TGTGCCAGCAGTTATTTCGGGGATGAAGCTTTCTTT

d_call: NA
j_call: TRBJ2-7
clone_size: NA
v_call: TRBV10-1
cdr3_aa: CAMQLTLNDRRSAYEQYF
cdr3_nt: TGCGCCATGCAACTTACCCTTAACGACAGGCGATCCGCCTACGAGCAGTACTTC

d_call: TRBD1
j_call: TRBJ2-1
clone_size: NA
v_call: TRBV7-6
cdr3_aa: CASSLLGGTVNEQFF
cdr3_nt: TGTGCCAGCAGCTTACTCGGTGGGACAGTGAATGAGCAGTTCTTC

d_call: NA
j_call: TRBJ1-1
clone_size: NA
v_call: TRBV9
cdr3_aa: CASSVGGQINTEAFF
cdr3_nt: TGTGCCAGCAGCGTAGGCGGACAGATAAACACTGAAGCTTTCTTT

d_call: NA
j_call: TRBJ2-2
clone_size: NA
v_call: TRBV6-5
cdr3_aa: CASSLRGGELFF
cdr3_nt: TGTGCCAGCAGTCTGCGGGGAGGGGAGCTGTTTTTT

d_call: NA
j_call: TRBJ2-1
clone_size: once
v_call: TRBV9
cdr3_aa: CASNHEGGRTNEQFF
cdr3_nt: TGTGCCAGCAACCATGAGGGGGGGAGAACAAATGAGCAGTTCTTC

d_call: NA
j_call: TRBJ2-3
clone_size: NA
v_call: TRBV7-9
cdr3_aa: CASSLLEGGADTQYF
cdr3_nt: TGTGCCAGCAGCTTACTAGAGGGGGGGGCAGATACGCAGTATTTT

d_call: TRBD2
j_call: TRBJ2-5
clone_size: NA
v_call: TRBV29-1
cdr3_aa: CSVDPISGRGETQYF
cdr3_nt: TGCAGCGTTGACCCCATTAGCGGGAGGGGAGAGACCCAGTACTTC

d_call: NA
j_call: TRBJ2-7
clone_size: few
v_call: TRBV5-8
cdr3_aa: CASSNGREPYEQYF
cdr3_nt: TGTGCCAGCAGCAACGGCAGGGAACCCTACGAGCAGTACTTC

d_call: TRBD1
j_call: TRBJ2-2
clone_size: NA
v_call: TRBV3-1/TRBV3-2
cdr3_aa: CASSLTGAGELFF
cdr3_nt: TGTGCCAGCAGCCTAACAGGGGCCGGGGAGCTGTTTTTT

d_call: NA
j_call: TRBJ1-1
clone_size: once
v_call: TRBV29-1
cdr3_aa: CSARDHRNTEAFF
cdr3_nt: TGCAGCGCCCGAGATCACAGGAACACTGAAGCTTTCTTT

d_call: NA
j_call: TRBJ2-3
clone_size: NA
v_call: TRBV5-4
cdr3_aa: CASSLATSGVGTDTQYF
cdr3_nt: TGTGCCAGCAGCTTGGCGACATCCGGGGTAGGCACAGATACGCAGTATTTT

d_call: TRBD1
j_call: TRBJ1-5
clone_size: once
v_call: TRBV7-2
cdr3_aa: CASSPDRGSNQPQHF
cdr3_nt: TGTGCCAGCAGCCCGGACAGGGGGTCCAATCAGCCCCAGCATTTT

d_call: TRBD1
j_call: TRBJ2-7
clone_size: NA
v_call: TRBV7-2
cdr3_aa: CASSFSGQEFYEQYF
cdr3_nt: TGTGCCAGCAGCTTTTCCGGACAGGAGTTCTACGAGCAGTACTTC